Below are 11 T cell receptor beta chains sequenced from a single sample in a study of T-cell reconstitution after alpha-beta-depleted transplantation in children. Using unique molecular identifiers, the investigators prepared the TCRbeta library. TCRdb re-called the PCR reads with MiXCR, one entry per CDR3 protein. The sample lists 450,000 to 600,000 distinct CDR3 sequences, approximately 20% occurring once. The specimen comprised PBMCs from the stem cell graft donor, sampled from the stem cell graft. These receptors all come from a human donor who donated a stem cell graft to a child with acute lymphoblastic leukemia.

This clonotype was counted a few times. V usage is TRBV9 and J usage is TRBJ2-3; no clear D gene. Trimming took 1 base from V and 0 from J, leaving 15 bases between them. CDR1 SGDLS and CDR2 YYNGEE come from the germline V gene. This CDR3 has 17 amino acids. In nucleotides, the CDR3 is TGTGCCAGCAGCGTACTCTCGATGAGCCTTAGCACAGATACGCAGTATTTT. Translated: CASSVLSMSLSTDTQYF.

The CDR3 DNA follows: TGTGCCAGCAGCCATGGAACCCCCTACGAGCAGTACTTC. Its translation is CASSHGTPYEQYF. The V gene is TRBV4-2, the J gene TRBJ2-7; no reliable D call. Germline values: CDR1 LGHNA, CDR2 YNFKEQ. The CDR3 has 13 residues. Deletions cut 3 bases from V and 2 bases from J, with 8 bases between.

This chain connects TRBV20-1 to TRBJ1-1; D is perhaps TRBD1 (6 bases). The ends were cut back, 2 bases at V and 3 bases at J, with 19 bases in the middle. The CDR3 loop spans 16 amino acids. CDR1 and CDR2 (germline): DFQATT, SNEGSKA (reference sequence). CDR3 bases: TGCAGTGCTAGACGTCGGGGGGTTACAGGGTACACTGAAGCTTTCTTT. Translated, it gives CSARRRGVTGYTEAFF.

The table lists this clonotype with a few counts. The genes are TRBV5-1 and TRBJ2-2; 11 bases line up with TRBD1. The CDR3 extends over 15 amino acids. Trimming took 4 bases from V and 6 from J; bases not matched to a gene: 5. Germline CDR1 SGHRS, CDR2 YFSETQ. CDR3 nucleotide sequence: TGCGCCAGCAGCGGACAGGGGGCCTTCCCCGGGGAGCTGTTTTTT. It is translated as CASSGQGAFPGELFF.

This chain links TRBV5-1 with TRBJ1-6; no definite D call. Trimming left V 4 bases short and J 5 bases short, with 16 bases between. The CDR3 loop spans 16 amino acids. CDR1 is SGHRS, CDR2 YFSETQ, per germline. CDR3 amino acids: CASSPTGRVHNSPLHF. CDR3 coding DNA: TGCGCCAGCAGCCCGACCGGACGGGTTCATAATTCACCCCTCCACTTT.

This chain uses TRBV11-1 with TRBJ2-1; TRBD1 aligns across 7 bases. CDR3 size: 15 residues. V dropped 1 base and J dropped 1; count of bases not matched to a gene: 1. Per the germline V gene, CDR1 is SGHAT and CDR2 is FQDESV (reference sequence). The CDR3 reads CASSLEGQSYNEQFF. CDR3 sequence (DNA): TGTGCCAGCAGCTTAGAGGGACAGTCCTACAATGAGCAGTTCTTC. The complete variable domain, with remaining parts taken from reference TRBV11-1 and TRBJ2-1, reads EAEVAQSPRYKITEKSQAVAFWCDPISGHATLYWYRQILGQGPELLVQFQDESVVDDSQLPKDRFSAERLKGVDSTLKIQPAELGDSAMYLCASSLEGQSYNEQFFGPGTRLTVL.

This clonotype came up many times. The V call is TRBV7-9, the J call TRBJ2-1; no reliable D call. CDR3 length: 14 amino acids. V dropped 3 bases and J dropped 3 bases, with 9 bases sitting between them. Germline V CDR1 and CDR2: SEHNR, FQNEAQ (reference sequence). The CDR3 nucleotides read TGTGCCAGCAGCTTTGGGTCCAACTACAATGAGCAGTTCTTC. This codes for CASSFGSNYNEQFF. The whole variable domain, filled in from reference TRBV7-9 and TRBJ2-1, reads DTGVSQNPRHKITKRGQNVTFRCDPISEHNRLYWYRQTLGQGPEFLTYFQNEAQLEKSRLLSDRFSAERPKGSFSTLEIQRTEQGDSAMYLCASSFGSNYNEQFFGPGTRLTVL.

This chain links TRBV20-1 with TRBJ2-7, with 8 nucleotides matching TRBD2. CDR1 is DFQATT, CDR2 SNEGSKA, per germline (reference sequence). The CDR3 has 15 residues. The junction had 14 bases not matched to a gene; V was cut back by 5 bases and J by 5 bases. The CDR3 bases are TGCAGTGCTGCTGACTTCGAGCGGGAGATCCACGAGCAGTACTTC. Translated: CSAADFEREIHEQYF.

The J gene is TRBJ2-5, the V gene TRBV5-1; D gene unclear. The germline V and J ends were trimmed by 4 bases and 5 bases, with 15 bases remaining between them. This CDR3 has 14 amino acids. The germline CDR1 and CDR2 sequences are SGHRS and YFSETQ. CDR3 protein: CASSPPGTRETQYF. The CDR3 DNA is TGCGCCAGCAGCCCCCCGGGCACCAGGGAGACCCAGTACTTC.

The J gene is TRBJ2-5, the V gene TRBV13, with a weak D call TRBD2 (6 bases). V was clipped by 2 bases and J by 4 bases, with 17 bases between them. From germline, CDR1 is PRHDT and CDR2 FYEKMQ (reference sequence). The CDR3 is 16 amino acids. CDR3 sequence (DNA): TGTGCCAGCAGCTTAAAAGGTAGCGGACTCCCAGAGACCCAGTACTTC. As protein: CASSLKGSGLPETQYF.

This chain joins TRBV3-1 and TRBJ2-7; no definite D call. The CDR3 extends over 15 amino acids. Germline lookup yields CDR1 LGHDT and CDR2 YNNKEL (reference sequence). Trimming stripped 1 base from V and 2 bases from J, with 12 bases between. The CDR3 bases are TGTGCCAGCAGCCAAGCTGACCTCCCACCCTACGAGCAGTACTTC. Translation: CASSQADLPPYEQYF.